The 22 T cell receptor beta chains below were found in one sample sequenced in a study of control samples from healthy donors and cancer patients. Assay: immunoSEQ multiplex PCR; the TCRdb copy retains only in-frame clones and omits some. The table has roughly 190,000 clones, about nine tenths seen once. Source material: blood. These receptors were collected from a woman in her twenties or thirties in good health.

The chain employs TRBV27 and TRBJ1-2; 9 positions match TRBD1. This CDR3 contains 15 residues. Germline CDR1 and CDR2: MNHEY and SMNVEV (reference sequence). The V gene end was trimmed by 5 bases and the J gene end by 4 bases; junction bases not matched to a gene: 8. The CDR3 spells CASSPYPTGGYGYTF. The CDR3 DNA reads as TGTGCCAGCAGTCCTTACCCGACAGGGGGCTATGGCTACACCTTC.

The V gene is TRBV4-2, the J gene TRBJ2-4, with a possible D match to TRBD2 (5 bases). The CDR3 runs 17 residues. CDR1 is LGHNA and CDR2 is YNFKEQ in the germline V gene. Trimming took 0 bases from V and 0 from J, leaving 12 bases between them. CDR3 in DNA: TGTGCCAGCAGCCAAGATCTCGGGGAAGAAGCCAAAAACATTCAGTACTTC. Translation: CASSQDLGEEAKNIQYF.

This sequence joins TRBV12-3 or TRBV12-4 and TRBJ2-2; D gene uncertain. The CDR3 totals 13 residues. V lost 1 base, J lost 5 bases, and 5 bases lay in between. The CDR3 sequence is CASSLGRTGELFF. The CDR3 region has the DNA TGTGCCAGCAGTTTAGGACGGACCGGGGAGCTGTTTTTT.

The table lists this clone with a few counts. The J gene is TRBJ2-1, the V gene TRBV7-8, with 10 bases identical to TRBD2. The V and J ends lost 5 bases and 5 bases, in that order; junction bases with no gene match: 12. Germline CDR1 is SGHVS and CDR2 is FQNEAQ. The CDR3 has 17 residues. In DNA form, the CDR3 reads TGTGCCAGCAGCCTACCAGGACTAGCGGAAGGTCACAATGAGCAGTTCTTC. This gives the protein CASSLPGLAEGHNEQFF.

V is TRBV30 and J is TRBJ2-1; tentative D call: TRBD2 (6 bases). Trimming shortened V by 3 bases and J by 0 bases, and 12 bases separated the two germline ends. In germline, CDR1 is GTSNPN, CDR2 SVGIG (reference sequence). The CDR3 is 15 amino acids. CDR3 bases: TGTGCCTGGAGGCCGTCTAGCGACTCCTACAATGAGCAGTTCTTC. Protein: CAWRPSSDSYNEQFF.

The chain links TRBV24-1 to TRBJ2-3; 14 bases map to TRBD2. CDR1 is KGHDR and CDR2 is SFDVKD in the germline V gene. The ends lost 2 bases at V and 4 bases at J; junction bases unmatched: 4. This CDR3 is 17 amino acids long. DNA of the CDR3: TGTGCCACCAGTGATTGGTTGACTAGCGGGAGGGCAGATACGCAGTATTTT. Its protein is CATSDWLTSGRADTQYF.

The CDR3 is CASSQGQGAYEQYF. The CDR3 bases are TGTGCCAGCAGCCAAGGACAGGGGGCCTACGAGCAGTACTTC. The chain links TRBV6-6 to TRBJ2-7, with 10 bases identical to TRBD1. CDR1 MNHNY and CDR2 SVGAGI come from the germline V gene (reference sequence). The CDR3 runs to 14 residues. After removal of 6 bases from V and 2 bases from J, the junction contained 4 bases not matched to a gene.

The CDR3 DNA sequence: TGTGCCAGCAGCTCCAGGACAGTTGGCTACACCTTC. This translates into CASSSRTVGYTF. This chain connects TRBV4-2 to TRBJ1-2; D is perhaps TRBD1 (6 bases). CDR3 length: 12 amino acids. The germline V and J ends were trimmed by 5 bases and 7 bases, with 11 bases remaining between them. Germline assignment: CDR1 LGHNA and CDR2 YNFKEQ.

The J gene is TRBJ1-1, the V gene TRBV5-3; D is ambiguous. TRBV5-3 is an ORF, with its function uncertain. The V end lost 0 bases, the J end lost 0 bases, and 9 bases lay between the germline ends. The CDR3 contains 15 residues. DNA of the CDR3: TGTGCCAGAAGCTTGGTCCGAACAATGAACACTGAAGCTTTCTTT. Its translation: CARSLVRTMNTEAFF.

The chain employs TRBV7-9 and TRBJ1-3; D not certain. Germline CDR1 reads SEHNR; CDR2 reads FQNEAQ (reference sequence). Trimming took off 7 bases at V and 0 bases at J, with 10 bases between the two ends. The CDR3 spans 14 residues. The CDR3 nucleotides are TGTGCCAGCAAGCCCGAGGTCTCTGGAAACACCATATATTTT. Translated: CASKPEVSGNTIYF.

This rearrangement joins TRBV2 to TRBJ1-4, with 8 bases identical to TRBD1. Germline V lookup: CDR1 SNHLY, CDR2 FYNNEI. The CDR3 length is 15 residues. After removal of 7 bases from V and 1 base from J, the junction contained 5 bases not matched to a gene. In DNA, the CDR3 is TGTGCCAGCACCAGGGGGCAGAGAACTAATGAAAAACTGTTTTTT. Its protein is CASTRGQRTNEKLFF.

This clone was counted only a few times. The J gene is TRBJ2-5, the V gene TRBV18, with 8 nucleotides matching TRBD1. There are 15 residues in the CDR3. The trim removed 0 bases at V and 2 bases at J, leaving 2 bases unmatched. CDR1 and CDR2 from the germline V gene are KGHSH and LQKENI. CDR3 protein: CASSPPGQVQETQYF. In DNA, the CDR3 is TGTGCCAGCTCACCACCGGGACAGGTGCAAGAGACCCAGTACTTC.

This chain links TRBV19 with TRBJ1-5; TRBD1 agrees at 11 bases. V dropped 2 bases and J dropped 0; count of bases not matched to a gene: 6. Germline CDR1 and CDR2: LNHDA and SQIVND (reference sequence). This CDR3 has 18 amino acids. The CDR3 is CASSIPGTGGYSNQPQHF. The CDR3 coding sequence is TGTGCCAGTAGTATACCTGGGACAGGGGGTTATAGCAATCAGCCCCAGCATTTT. Looking up the rest from reference TRBV19 and TRBJ1-5 gives the full variable domain: DGGITQSPKYLFRKEGQNVTLSCEQNLNHDAMYWYRQDPGQGLRLIYYSQIVNDFQKGDIAEGYSVSREKKESFPLTVTSAQKNPTAFYLCASSIPGTGGYSNQPQHFGDGTRLSIL.

Points on this clone: Other DNA sequences in the same sample also yield this CDR3. The V and J genes are TRBV7-2 and TRBJ2-5; D ambiguous. Trimming stripped 2 bases from V and 1 base from J, with 5 bases between. CDR1 is SGHTA, CDR2 FQGNSA, per germline. The CDR3 totals 13 residues. CDR3 nucleotide sequence: TGTGCCAGCAGCTTAACACCCCAAGAGACCCAGTACTTC. Its translation is CASSLTPQETQYF.

The rearrangement joins TRBV29-1 to TRBJ2-7, with 7 bases that match TRBD1. There are 12 residues in the CDR3. Trimming at V came to 6 bases and at J to 3 bases, leaving 5 bases not matched to a gene. The germline V gene encodes CDR1 SQVTM and CDR2 ANQGSEA. Written as DNA, the CDR3 is TGCAGCGTGACAGGGACCTACTACGAGCAGTACTTC. As protein: CSVTGTYYEQYF.

The chain couples TRBV15 to TRBJ1-6, with D maybe TRBD1 (5 bases). V lost 1 base, J lost 7 bases, and 8 bases lay in between. The germline V gene encodes CDR1 LNHNV and CDR2 YYDKDF (reference sequence). The CDR3 is 14 residues long. CDR3 bases: TGTGCCACCAGCAGAGGGGGGGAAAATTCACCCCTCCACTTT. It codes for CATSRGGENSPLHF.

This clone has a single count. The rearrangement links TRBV7-2 to TRBJ1-4, with D possibly matching TRBD1 (5 bases). Germline CDR1 and CDR2: SGHTA and FQGNSA. V was cut by 3 bases and J by 3 bases, with 8 bases left in between. This CDR3 is 14 amino acids long. In nucleotides, the CDR3 is TGTGCCAGCAGCTTGGGACCGCCTAATGAAAAACTGTTTTTT. It encodes CASSLGPPNEKLFF.

This clone came up a few times. V is TRBV6-5 and J is TRBJ1-6; 7 nucleotides align to TRBD1. CDR3 length: 13 amino acids. After removal of 6 bases from V and 9 bases from J, the junction contained 5 bases not matched to a gene. Germline V lookup: CDR1 MNHEY, CDR2 SVGAGI. CDR3 protein: CASRDRLGSPLHF. CDR3 nucleotides: TGTGCCAGCAGGGACAGGTTAGGTTCACCCCTCCACTTT.

This clone is a singleton in its sample. The rearrangement uses TRBV28 and TRBJ2-7; the match to TRBD2 covers 9 bases. The CDR3 loop spans 15 amino acids. Germline CDR1 reads MDHEN; CDR2 reads SYDVKM. V lost 3 bases to trimming and J lost 7 bases; unmatched junction nucleotides: 10. The CDR3 DNA reads as TGTGCCAGCAGTTTTCGGCTAGCGGGGAGGGGTGAGCAGTACTTC. Its translation: CASSFRLAGRGEQYF.

The V gene is TRBV7-3, the J gene TRBJ2-3; 12 bases align to TRBD2. Germline V gene data show CDR1 as SGHTA and CDR2 as FQGTGA. Losses at the gene ends were 5 bases for V and 3 bases for J; bases not matched to a gene: 6. The CDR3 has 16 amino acids. The CDR3 sequence: CASSVTSGGTTDTQYF. The CDR3 bases are TGTGCCAGCAGCGTTACTAGCGGGGGGACTACAGATACGCAGTATTTT. The whole variable domain, remainder taken from reference TRBV7-3 and TRBJ2-3, is GAGVSQTPSNKVTEKGKYVELRCDPISGHTALYWYRQSLGQGPEFLIYFQGTGAADDSGLPNDRFFAVRPEGSVSTLKIQRTERGDSAVYLCASSVTSGGTTDTQYFGPGTRLTVL.

V is TRBV11-1 and J is TRBJ2-1, with 10 bases that match TRBD2. Per germline, CDR1 SGHAT and CDR2 FQDESV (reference sequence). Trimming cost V 2 bases and J 7 bases; bases outside gene matches: 8. CDR3 size: 16 residues. This CDR3 is CASSLPSGSFANEQFF. CDR3 nucleotides: TGTGCCAGCAGCTTACCTAGCGGGAGTTTTGCTAATGAGCAGTTCTTC.

This chain joins TRBV2 and TRBJ1-1; no definite D call. V was trimmed by 6 bases and J by 1 base, leaving 9 bases between them. The germline CDR1 and CDR2 sequences are SNHLY and FYNNEI. The CDR3 contains 13 residues. DNA for the CDR3: TGTGCCAGCAGCACTCCCAAGAACACTGAAGCTTTCTTT. Protein: CASSTPKNTEAFF.